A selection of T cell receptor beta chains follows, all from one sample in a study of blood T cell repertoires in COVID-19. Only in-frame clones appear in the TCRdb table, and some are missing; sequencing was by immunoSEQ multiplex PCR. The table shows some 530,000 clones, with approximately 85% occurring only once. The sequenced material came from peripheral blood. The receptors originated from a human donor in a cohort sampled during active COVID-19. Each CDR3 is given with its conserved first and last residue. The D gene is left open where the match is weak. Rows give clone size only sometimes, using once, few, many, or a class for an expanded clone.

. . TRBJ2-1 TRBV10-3 CAISGAGNEQFF TGTGCCATCAGTGGGGCGGGCAATGAGCAGTTCTTC
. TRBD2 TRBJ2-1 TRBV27 CASRVFERGGPSEQFF TGTGCCAGCAGGGTGTTTGAAAGGGGAGGGCCTAGTGAGCAGTTCTTC
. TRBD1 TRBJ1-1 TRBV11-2 CASSLSRGVLDTEAFF TGTGCCAGCAGCTTAAGCAGGGGGGTGTTGGACACTGAAGCTTTCTTT
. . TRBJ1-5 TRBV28 CASSFDGSNYQPQHF TGTGCCAGCAGTTTTGACGGGAGTAATTATCAGCCCCAGCATTTT
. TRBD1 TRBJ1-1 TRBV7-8 CASSFQGQGGEAFF TGTGCCAGCAGCTTCCAGGGACAGGGTGGTGAAGCTTTCTTT
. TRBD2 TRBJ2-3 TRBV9 CASSVSAGATDTQYF TGTGCCAGCAGCGTCTCAGCGGGAGCCACAGATACGCAGTATTTT
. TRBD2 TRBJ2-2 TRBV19 CASRLEPSGSGNGELFF TGTGCCAGTAGACTGGAACCTAGCGGGAGTGGGAACGGGGAGCTGTTTTTT
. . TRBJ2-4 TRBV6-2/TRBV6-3 CASSFDPDRAGDIQYF TGTGCCAGCAGTTTCGATCCGGACAGGGCGGGGGACATTCAGTACTTC
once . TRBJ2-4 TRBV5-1 CASSLSRAKNIQYF TGCGCCAGCAGCTTGAGCAGGGCCAAAAACATTCAGTACTTC
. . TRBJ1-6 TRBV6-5 CASRGTDSPLHF TGTGCCAGCAGGGGGACTGATTCACCCCTCCACTTT
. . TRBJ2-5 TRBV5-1 CASSRLTGAKETQYF TGCGCCAGCAGTCGCCTTACAGGAGCCAAAGAGACCCAGTACTTC
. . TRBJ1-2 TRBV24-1 CATSGRRAEGYTF TGTGCCACCAGTGGACGGAGAGCGGAAGGCTACACCTTC
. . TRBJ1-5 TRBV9 CASSVGKSGDQPQHF TGTGCCAGCAGCGTAGGAAAGAGCGGAGATCAGCCCCAGCATTTT
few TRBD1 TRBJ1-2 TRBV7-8 CASSLTPGQGFSIGYTF TGTGCCAGCAGCTTAACGCCGGGACAGGGGTTCTCTATAGGCTACACCTTC
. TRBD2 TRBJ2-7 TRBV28 CASSSGTSGRLYEQYF TGTGCCAGCAGTTCCGGGACTAGCGGGAGGTTGTACGAGCAGTACTTC
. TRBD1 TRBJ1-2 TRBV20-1 CSASNRGDGYTF TGCAGTGCTAGTAACAGGGGAGACGGCTACACCTTC
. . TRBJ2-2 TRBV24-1 CATSESLVPGELFF TGTGCCACCAGTGAATCACTAGTTCCCGGGGAGCTGTTTTTT
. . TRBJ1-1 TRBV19 CASSIRATEGTEAFF TGTGCCAGTAGTATTAGAGCCACCGAGGGCACTGAAGCTTTCTTT
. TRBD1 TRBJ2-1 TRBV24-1 CATSDSTLPGQAYNEQFF TGTGCCACCAGTGATTCCACTCTCCCGGGACAGGCATACAATGAGCAGTTCTTC
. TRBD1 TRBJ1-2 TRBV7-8 CASSSLTGNVSPHDF TGTGCCAGCAGCTCGCTGACAGGGAATGTTTCGCCGCACGACTTC
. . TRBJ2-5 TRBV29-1 CSVERVSETQYF TGCAGCGTTGAACGTGTTAGCGAGACCCAGTACTTC
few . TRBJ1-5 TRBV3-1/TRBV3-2 CASSQDLNQPQHF TGTGCCAGCAGCCAAGATTTAAATCAGCCCCAGCATTTT
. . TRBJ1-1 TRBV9 CASSGRGTEAFF TGTGCCAGCAGCGGCAGGGGCACTGAAGCTTTCTTT
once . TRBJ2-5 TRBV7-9 CASSLGQEFGTQYF TGTGCCAGCAGCTTAGGGCAGGAATTCGGGACCCAGTACTTC
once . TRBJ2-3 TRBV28 CASSLGRTDTQYF TGTGCCAGCAGTTTAGGGAGGACAGATACGCAGTATTTT
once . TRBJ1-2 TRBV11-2 CASSLGVGAINYGYTF TGTGCCAGCAGCTTAGGGGTGGGGGCTATTAACTATGGCTACACCTTC
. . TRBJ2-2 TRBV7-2 CASSLVSGLNTGELFF TGTGCCAGCAGCTTAGTATCGGGACTGAACACCGGGGAGCTGTTTTTT
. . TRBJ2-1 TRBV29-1 CSVDQGSYNEQFF TGCAGCGTGGACCAGGGGTCCTACAATGAGCAGTTCTTC
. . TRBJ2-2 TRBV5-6 CASSFPGGHTGELFF TGTGCCAGCAGCTTCCCCGGGGGGCACACCGGGGAGCTGTTTTTT
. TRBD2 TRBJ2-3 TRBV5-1 CASSLAVLAALTDTQYF TGCGCCAGCAGCTTGGCCGTACTAGCGGCGTTGACGGATACGCAGTATTTT
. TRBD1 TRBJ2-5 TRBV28 CASSLWTGGSETQYF TGTGCCAGCAGTTTATGGACAGGGGGCTCGGAGACCCAGTACTTC